A single sample is the source of the 7 T cell receptor beta chains below, sequenced in a study of radiation and T cells in renal cell carcinoma. Documented time point: baseline pretreatment blood. The treatment here: 15 Gy SBRT to primary tumor, nephrectomy 4 weeks later. TCRdb keeps only in-frame clones here, not all; method: immunoSEQ multiplex PCR. Here the sample spans about 95,000 clones, 70% to 90% being singletons. This sample comprised blood, obtained from a patient whose treatment included radiotherapy and nephrectomy. The receptors come from a man between 50 and 59 years old with renal cell carcinoma.

This clone has just a few counts. J is TRBJ1-2 and V is TRBV9; D not resolved. V lost 5 bases, J lost 0 bases, and 8 bases lay in between. Germline V gene data show CDR1 as SGDLS and CDR2 as YYNGEE. The CDR3 spans 13 residues. In DNA, the CDR3 is TGTGCCAGCAGGGGTATAACTAACTATGGCTACACCTTC. Its protein is CASRGITNYGYTF.

This clone was detected only once. The chain recombines TRBV9 with TRBJ2-3; 8 bases are a match to TRBD2. CDR1 SGDLS and CDR2 YYNGEE come from the germline V gene. This CDR3 has 17 residues. The V segment lost 5 bases and the J segment 1 base; nucleotides outside the gene matches: 12. CDR3 in amino acids: CASSTSGLQGGTDTQYF. In DNA, the CDR3 is TGTGCCAGCAGTACTAGCGGACTACAAGGGGGCACAGATACGCAGTATTTT. The full variable domain, in which reference TRBV9 and TRBJ2-3 provide the parts outside the CDR3, is DSGVTQTPKHLITATGQRVTLRCSPRSGDLSVYWYQQSLDQGLQFLIQYYNGEERAKGNILERFSAQQFPDLHSELNLSSLELGDSALYFCASSTSGLQGGTDTQYFGPGTRLTVL.

The chain carries TRBV2 and TRBJ1-2; 8 bases fit TRBD1. V lost 4 bases, J lost 2 bases, and 0 bases stayed unmatched. This CDR3 spans 13 amino acids. CDR1 and CDR2 from the germline V gene are SNHLY and FYNNEI. CDR3 in amino acids: CASSGTGNYGYTF. CDR3 nucleotide sequence: TGTGCCAGCAGTGGGACAGGGAACTATGGCTACACCTTC.

This clone was observed a single time. The rearrangement joins TRBV6-1 to TRBJ2-7, with D tentatively TRBD1 or TRBD2 (5 bases each). Germline loops: CDR1 MNHNS, CDR2 SASEGT. V gave up 6 bases and J gave up 8 bases, with 20 bases separating them. The CDR3 is 14 amino acids. The CDR3 nucleotides are TGTGCCAGCAGAGGGACGGAGGAAGATTACCAGCAGTACTTC. Amino acid sequence: CASRGTEEDYQQYF.

This sequence joins TRBV6-1 and TRBJ2-5; 10 positions match TRBD2. With 7 bases clipped from V and 5 bases from J, the junction kept 7 bases outside the gene matches. The CDR3 spans 14 residues. Germline CDR1 reads MNHNS; CDR2 reads SASEGT. The CDR3 DNA follows: TGTGCCAGCACCAGGACTAGCGGCGTGGAGACCCAGTACTTC. Translation gives CASTRTSGVETQYF.

V and J are TRBV9 and TRBJ2-7, with TRBD1 identical over 10 bases. Germline V gene lookup returns CDR1 SGDLS and CDR2 YYNGEE. This CDR3 has 16 amino acids. Unmatched junction bases numbered 9, after V lost 4 bases and J lost 2 bases. CDR3 sequence reads: CASSTSGTGVTYEQYF. The CDR3 DNA reads TGTGCCAGCAGCACCAGCGGGACAGGGGTTACCTACGAGCAGTACTTC.

This clone was counted once. V gene TRBV10-2 combines with J gene TRBJ1-3, with D maybe TRBD1 (6 bases). The V gene lost 7 bases and the J gene lost 3 bases, with 13 bases spanning the gap. This CDR3 is 14 amino acids long. Germline CDR1 is WSHSY and CDR2 is SAAADI. CDR3 nucleotide sequence: TGCGCCAGCATCCCCGAAGGGGGTGGAAACACCATATATTTT. Amino acids: CASIPEGGGNTIYF.